A single sample is the source of the 24 T cell receptor beta chains below, sequenced in a study of T cell responses to AZD1222 COVID-19 vaccine. The protocol was immunoSEQ multiplex PCR, while the TCRdb copy is restricted to in-frame clones and leaves out a portion. The sample holds some 55,000 clones; roughly 90% are singletons and the top ten take under 2%. The sequences come from peripheral blood, collected on day 0 of AZD1222 vaccination. The receptors originated from an adult in good health.

This clone was picked up one time. CDR3 in amino acids: CASSQPTSGFYNEQFF. CDR3 sequence (DNA): TGCGCCAGCAGTCAACCGACTAGCGGGTTCTACAATGAGCAGTTCTTC. J is TRBJ2-1 and V is TRBV23-1; 10 bases align to TRBD2. TRBV23-1 is an ORF, and what it does is uncertain. Germline trimming cut 2 bases from V and 3 bases from J; bases unmatched to any gene: 4. This CDR3 comprises 16 residues.

J is TRBJ2-7 and V is TRBV3-1 (or the pseudogene TRBV3-2), with 11 bases that match TRBD2. Trimming took 5 bases from V and 2 from J; bases not matched to a gene: 8. This CDR3 has 16 amino acids. Germline values: CDR1 LGHDT, CDR2 YNNKEL (reference sequence). The DNA of the CDR3 is TGTGCCAGCAGCGGGGATGGGACTAGCGGAACCTACGAGCAGTACTTC. Its protein product is CASSGDGTSGTYEQYF.

The rearrangement links TRBV28 to TRBJ1-5, with a possible D match to TRBD1 (5 bases). The length of the CDR3 is 14 residues. Germline-derived CDR1 and CDR2 are MDHEN and SYDVKM. V was shortened by 5 bases and J by 1 base, with 9 bases between the two germline ends. CDR3 protein: CASSRGGSNQPQHF. The CDR3 coding sequence is TGTGCCAGCAGTAGGGGTGGAAGCAATCAGCCCCAGCATTTT.

The J gene is TRBJ2-2, the V gene TRBV5-1; 11 bases agree with TRBD1. CDR3 length: 17 amino acids. Germline assignment: CDR1 SGHRS and CDR2 YFSETQ. The trim removed 0 bases at V and 7 bases at J, leaving 8 bases unmatched. The CDR3 is CASSLDLPGQGDGELFF. The CDR3 coding sequence is TGCGCCAGCAGCTTGGACCTACCGGGACAGGGGGACGGGGAGCTGTTTTTT.

The CDR3 protein is CASSIRGPLGTGGLSNYGYTF. Here the CDR3 DNA reads TGTGCCAGTAGTATCAGAGGGCCCCTCGGGACAGGGGGTCTATCTAACTATGGCTACACCTTC. The V gene is TRBV19, the J gene TRBJ1-2, with TRBD1 matching over 11 bases. The CDR3 loop spans 21 amino acids. The V gene end was trimmed by 3 bases and the J gene end by 0 bases; junction bases not matched to a gene: 18. In germline, CDR1 is LNHDA, CDR2 SQIVND (reference sequence).

The gene calls are TRBV12-3 or TRBV12-4 and TRBJ1-2; D ambiguous. The CDR3 is made up of 13 amino acids. Trimming stripped 4 bases from V and 8 bases from J, with 14 bases between. The chain's CDR3 is CASSYEGTRGYTF. The CDR3 DNA is TGTGCCAGCAGTTACGAGGGAACGCGCGGCTACACCTTC.

The chain combines TRBV5-1 with TRBJ2-2; 13 bases fit TRBD2. The CDR3 has 16 amino acids. The J segment lost 4 bases and the V segment lost 5 bases, leaving 5 bases of the junction unmatched. Per the germline V gene, CDR1 is SGHRS and CDR2 is YFSETQ. The CDR3 region has the DNA TGCGCCAGCAGTTCTAGGACTAGCGGGAGCACCGGGGAGCTGTTTTTT. Residues: CASSSRTSGSTGELFF.

The chain couples TRBV5-1 to TRBJ2-2; 10 bases map to TRBD1. J gave up 11 bases and V 4 bases, and 11 bases lay outside the gene matches. Germline V gives CDR1 SGHRS, CDR2 YFSETQ. The CDR3 runs to 15 residues. CDR3 sequence: CASSTDGRTGGELFF. CDR3 in DNA: TGCGCCAGCAGCACGGACGGCCGGACAGGGGGAGAGCTGTTTTTT.

The chain combines TRBV12-3 or TRBV12-4 with TRBJ2-1; D uncertain. Trimming took off 2 bases at V and 4 bases at J, with 6 bases between the two ends. This CDR3 comprises 13 residues. CDR3 sequence (DNA): TGTGCCAGCAGTTTAATCAGTTACAATGAGCAGTTCTTC. Protein: CASSLISYNEQFF.

This chain connects TRBV5-1 to TRBJ2-5; D gene ambiguous. Trimming took 2 bases from V and 4 from J, leaving 6 bases between them. This CDR3 contains 12 residues. Per the germline V gene, CDR1 is SGHRS and CDR2 is YFSETQ. In DNA, the CDR3 is TGCGCCAGCAGCTTAGTCTTAGAGACCCAGTACTTC. It translates to CASSLVLETQYF.

The chain combines TRBV7-3 with TRBJ1-2; 7 nucleotides agree with TRBD1. CDR3 length equals 13 residues. The germline V gene has CDR1 SGHTA and CDR2 FQGTGA. The trim removed 4 bases at V and 8 bases at J, leaving 7 bases unmatched. CDR3 in DNA: TGTGCCAGCAGCTCATTGACAGGGAGAGGCTACACCTTC. Encoded protein: CASSSLTGRGYTF.

This chain uses TRBV19 with TRBJ1-5; D unclear. The V gene's germline CDR1 is LNHDA and CDR2 SQIVND (reference sequence). CDR3 length: 16 residues. V gave up 5 bases and J gave up 2 bases, with 16 bases separating them. CDR3 protein: CASSLPGPTGNQPQHF. DNA of the CDR3: TGTGCCAGTAGTCTCCCCGGCCCAACGGGCAATCAGCCCCAGCATTTT.

This clone came up once. The chain is built from TRBV19 and TRBJ1-6; D possibly corresponds to TRBD1 (5 bases). This CDR3 spans 14 amino acids. The V gene's germline CDR1 is LNHDA and CDR2 SQIVND (reference sequence). Trimming took 6 bases from V and 9 from J, leaving 15 bases between them. The CDR3 DNA reads TGTGCCAGTAGCACGACATGGGGACGTTCACCCCTCCACTTT. This codes for CASSTTWGRSPLHF.

This chain connects TRBV20-1 to TRBJ1-6; TRBD1 might be the D (5 bases). Deletions cut 3 bases from V and 7 bases from J, with 16 bases between. Germline V gives CDR1 DFQATT, CDR2 SNEGSKA (reference sequence). The CDR3 loop spans 15 amino acids. The CDR3 nucleotides are TGCAGTGCTAGTCATGGGGCAGGATTGAATTCACCCCTCCACTTT. Translating gives CSASHGAGLNSPLHF.

The gene calls are TRBV24-1 and TRBJ2-1; D is perhaps TRBD2 (6 bases). This CDR3 comprises 15 residues. From germline, CDR1 is KGHDR and CDR2 SFDVKD. Trimming took off 2 bases at V and 10 bases at J, with 17 bases between the two ends. CDR3 nucleotides: TGTGCCACCAGTGATTGGAGGGCTGGGGCCTGGGAGCAGTTCTTC. Amino acid sequence: CATSDWRAGAWEQFF.

This clone was seen only a few times. This chain uses TRBV4-2 with TRBJ1-2, with TRBD1 identical over 11 bases. The length of the CDR3 is 18 residues. Germline-derived CDR1 and CDR2 are LGHNA and YNFKEQ. The junction had 10 bases not matched to a gene; V was cut back by 0 bases and J by 4 bases. This CDR3 is CASSQDFGTGGGSYGYTF. The CDR3, as DNA: TGTGCCAGCAGCCAAGATTTCGGGACAGGGGGTGGGAGCTATGGCTACACCTTC.

The chain joins TRBV11-2 to TRBJ2-7; perhaps TRBD1 as D (5 bases). The V gene's germline CDR1 is SGHAT and CDR2 FQNNGV. This CDR3 region has 13 residues. V was shortened by 0 bases and J by 2 bases, with 5 bases between the two germline ends. CDR3 coding DNA: TGTGCCAGCAGCTTAGAACAGGCCTACGAGCAGTACTTC. This translates into CASSLEQAYEQYF.

This rearrangement joins TRBV15 to TRBJ1-3; D is perhaps TRBD1 (5 bases). Trimming stripped 5 bases from V and 0 bases from J, with 8 bases between. Germline V gene data show CDR1 as LNHNV and CDR2 as YYDKDF (reference sequence). This CDR3 contains 14 residues. The DNA of the CDR3 is TGTGCCACCAGCCGTCAGGGCTCTGGAAACACCATATATTTT. Protein sequence: CATSRQGSGNTIYF.

The chain uses TRBV18 and TRBJ2-1; perhaps TRBD2 as D (5 bases). CDR1 and CDR2 (germline): KGHSH, LQKENI. The ends were cut back, 3 bases at V and 7 bases at J, with 16 bases in the middle. The CDR3 runs 15 residues. The CDR3 DNA reads as TGTGCCAGCTCACCCCCGGGAATATCGACAAATGAGCAGTTCTTC. Its translation is CASSPPGISTNEQFF.

The gene calls are TRBV6-1 and TRBJ2-7; 10 bases match TRBD2. V trimming: 2 bases; J trimming: 6 bases; junction bases outside the gene matches: 7. The V gene's germline CDR1 is MNHNS and CDR2 SASEGT. The CDR3 extends over 15 amino acids. The CDR3 DNA sequence: TGTGCCAGCAGTGAAATGTCGCTAGCGGGAGCCGAGCAGTACTTC. Its protein product is CASSEMSLAGAEQYF.

This clone was recorded a few times. The J gene is TRBJ2-7, the V gene TRBV18; D might be TRBD1 or TRBD2, each matching 5 bases. V lost 1 base and J 5 bases, leaving 9 bases between the germline ends. Per germline, CDR1 KGHSH and CDR2 LQKENI. The CDR3 totals 13 residues. CDR3 residues: CASSPLGVHEQYF. DNA of the CDR3: TGTGCCAGCTCACCACTGGGGGTCCACGAGCAGTACTTC.

J is TRBJ1-3 and V is TRBV18, with 8 bases fitting TRBD1. Germline CDR1 KGHSH, CDR2 LQKENI. This CDR3 has 14 residues. V trimming: 3 bases; J trimming: 8 bases; junction bases outside the gene matches: 6. The CDR3, as DNA: TGTGCCAGCTCACCGGACAGGGAGCGGGACACCATATATTTT. This encodes CASSPDRERDTIYF.

V is TRBV18 and J is TRBJ2-7; TRBD1 is a possible D gene (6 bases). The CDR3 is 16 residues long. Deletions cut 3 bases from V and 3 bases from J, with 18 bases between. Germline-derived CDR1 and CDR2 are KGHSH and LQKENI. The CDR3 nucleotides read TGTGCCAGCTCACCCCTCCCTGGCCAGGGGAACTACGAGCAGTACTTC. This translates into CASSPLPGQGNYEQYF.

As DNA, the CDR3 is TGCGCCAGCAGCCAGGGACAGGGGGCCGGTGAAAAACTGTTTTTT. It codes for CASSQGQGAGEKLFF. V gene TRBV4-1 combines with J gene TRBJ1-4; the match to TRBD1 covers 12 bases. The germline V gene has CDR1 MGHRA and CDR2 YSYEKL. V was pared by 3 bases and J by 7 bases, with 3 bases of the junction left unmatched. The CDR3 is made up of 15 amino acids.